This T cell receptor (beta chain) derives from a study of T cell responses to AZD1222 COVID-19 vaccine. General study findings and limits: Repertoires in all cases were sampled only once the peak T cell response had passed. Females outnumbered males among donors, who were mostly white British; clonal diversity was possibly underestimated.

Sequenced by immunoSEQ multiplex PCR; TCRdb stores in-frame clones only, minus some. The table lists about 130,000 clones, almost 85% of them singletons. This clone was seen just once. Its matching antigen is unknown. Trimming stripped 1 base from V and 6 bases from J, with 15 bases between. Per the germline V gene, CDR1 is SGHVS and CDR2 is FQNEAQ. CDR3 length: 16 residues. Sequenced here: peripheral blood, sampled 28 days after the second dose of the MenACWY control vaccine. The sequence was obtained from an adult who received the MenACWY meningococcal vaccine as a control. The V gene is TRBV7-8, the J gene TRBJ2-2, with D perhaps being TRBD1 or TRBD2 (5 bases each). CDR3 loop: CASSLVPGTVAGELFF. The CDR3 coding sequence is TGTGCCAGCAGCTTAGTTCCGGGGACGGTTGCCGGGGAGCTGTTTTTT.